These T cell receptor beta chains were read from a single sample in a study of T-cell memory formation after mild COVID-19. TCRdb re-called the 5' RACE reads with MiXCR, one entry per CDR3 protein. This sample yields hundreds of thousands of distinct CDR3 sequences, of which about 15% are seen a single time; more than 20% belongs to the top ten. Sample: PBMCs or a T cell subset sorted from them (not recorded which). These receptors all come from a man aged 18 to 30 who had mild COVID-19 (a few samples of this study predate the infection). Cell type and time point are not known. The CDR3 runs from the conserved cysteine through the conserved F or W. D genes are given only for firm matches. Not all rows give a size; the values are once, few, many and, for expanded clones, a class.

j_gene | v_gene | d_gene | abundance | CDR3nt | CDR3aa
TRBJ1-5 | TRBV4-1 | . | few | TGCGCCAGCAGCCAAGAACTGGCAGGCGGTCAGCCCCAGCATTTT | CASSQELAGGQPQHF
TRBJ2-5 | TRBV4-3 | . | few | TGCGCCAGCAGCCAAGGGGCAAACCAAGAGACCCAGTACTTC | CASSQGANQETQYF
TRBJ1-4 | TRBV5-1 | . | many | TGCGCCAGCAGCACCGCTACGGGTGGGGAAAAACTGTTTTTT | CASSTATGGEKLFF
TRBJ2-1 | TRBV7-3 | . | few | TGTGCCAGCAGCTTAAAGGGGGGACCAGGCTACAATGAGCAGTTCTTC | CASSLKGGPGYNEQFF
TRBJ2-3 | TRBV5-1 | . | . | TGCGCCAGCAGCTCCTCGGACCTAGGCACAGATACGCAGTATTTT | CASSSSDLGTDTQYF
TRBJ1-2 | TRBV5-1 | TRBD1 | . | TGCGCCAGCAGCACAACAGGGGATTTAAATGGCTACACCTTC | CASSTTGDLNGYTF
TRBJ2-5 | TRBV10-3 | . | . | TGTGCCATCAGGGCAGCTCATCCGCAGGAGACCCAGTACTTC | CAIRAAHPQETQYF
TRBJ2-2 | TRBV20-1 | TRBD2 | . | TGCAGTGCTAGAAACTACCCACCCCGAGGACTAGCGGCGGGGCTTTTCACCGGGGAGCTGTTTTTT | CSARNYPPRGLAAGLFTGELFF
TRBJ1-3 | TRBV29-1 | . | once | TGCAGCGTTGGGGTACAGGACTTTTACTCTGGAAACACCATATATTTT | CSVGVQDFYSGNTIYF
TRBJ2-3 | TRBV2 | TRBD2 | . | TGTGCCAGCAGCGCCGGGACTAGAGCCACAGATACGCAGTATTTT | CASSAGTRATDTQYF
TRBJ1-2 | TRBV20-1 | . | . | TGCAGAATGTCCGCGGACGACGGGTATGGCTACACCTTC | CRMSADDGYGYTF
TRBJ1-5 | TRBV6-2/TRBV6-3 | . | many | TGTGCCAGCAGTCAGATACACGGGGCGAGCAATCAGCCCCAGCATTTT | CASSQIHGASNQPQHF
TRBJ1-3 | TRBV2 | . | . | TGTGCCAGCAGGTACCGACTAGTACGAACCTCTGGAAACACCATATATTTT | CASRYRLVRTSGNTIYF
TRBJ2-1 | TRBV7-3 | . | many | TGTGCCAGCAGTTGGGACCCAGGGTACAATGAGCAGTTCTTC | CASSWDPGYNEQFF
TRBJ1-5 | TRBV4-1 | . | few | TGCGCCAGCAGCCAAGATAGGGCAGGGAAGAATCAGCCCCAGCATTTT | CASSQDRAGKNQPQHF
TRBJ1-1 | TRBV20-1 | TRBD1 | once | TGCAGTGCTAGAGAGGGCGGGACAGGGCGCCGGACTGAAGCTTTCTTT | CSAREGGTGRRTEAFF
TRBJ1-3 | TRBV7-9 | . | . | TGTGCCAGCAGCCTCGGGGCCATCTCTGGAAACACCATATATTTT | CASSLGAISGNTIYF
TRBJ2-1 | TRBV11-1 | . | . | TGTGCCAGCAGTTCACAGGGGGGGGACAATGAGCAGTTCTTC | CASSSQGGDNEQFF
TRBJ2-2 | TRBV4-2 | . | few | TGTGCCAGCAGCCAAGAAAGTGCGGTCCGAGTTGCGGGGGAGCTGTTTTTT | CASSQESAVRVAGELFF
TRBJ2-1 | TRBV5-1 | TRBD2 | many | TGCGCCAGCAGCCCCGGGACTACCTACAATGAGCAGTTCTTC | CASSPGTTYNEQFF
TRBJ2-3 | TRBV7-2 | . | few | TGTGCCAGCAGCCGGGTGATGGCAGATACGCAGTATTTT | CASSRVMADTQYF
TRBJ2-2 | TRBV4-1 | TRBD1 | . | TGCGCCAGCAGCCAAGGACGGGGCAGGGGGCTCACCGGGGAGCTGTTTTTT | CASSQGRGRGLTGELFF
TRBJ1-2 | TRBV7-2 | . | . | TGTGCCAGCAGCATTCGACAGAGATATAACTATGGCTACACCTTC | CASSIRQRYNYGYTF
TRBJ1-1 | TRBV18 | TRBD1 | . | TGTGCCAGCTCACCGGACAGGGGCGAGACTGAAGCTTTCTTT | CASSPDRGETEAFF
TRBJ2-5 | TRBV20-1 | . | . | TGCAGTGCTAGCGGGGGCCGCCAGGAGACCCAGTACTTC | CSASGGRQETQYF
TRBJ2-5 | TRBV6-2/TRBV6-3 | TRBD2 | . | TGTGCCAGCAGCCCGGGGGGAAGATCCCAGTACTTC | CASSPGGRSQYF
TRBJ1-5 | TRBV2 | . | . | TGTGCCAGCAGTGAATACCCAGAAGGAGTTAGTAGCAATCAGCCCCAGCATTTT | CASSEYPEGVSSNQPQHF
TRBJ1-1 | TRBV10-3 | . | . | TGTGCCATCAAATCGGGGGACACTGAAGCTTTCTTT | CAIKSGDTEAFF
TRBJ2-5 | TRBV5-1 | . | few | TGCGCCAGCAGCTTGGCACAGGCGCAAGAGACCCAGTACTTC | CASSLAQAQETQYF
TRBJ2-2 | TRBV28 | TRBD1 | . | TGTGCCAGCAGTACGAGACAGGGCTGGTACGCCGGGGAGCTGTTTTTT | CASSTRQGWYAGELFF
TRBJ2-3 | TRBV20-1 | TRBD2 | few | TGCAGTGCGCGAGGACTAGCGGGGATCACAGATACGCAGTATTTT | CSARGLAGITDTQYF
TRBJ1-6 | TRBV7-2 | . | many | TGTGCCAGCAGCGTAGGAGGGGGAATCCCCCCCCTCCACTTT | CASSVGGGIPPLHF
TRBJ2-7 | TRBV4-1 | . | . | TGCGCCAGCAGCCACCCAGGAATTTCCTACGAGCAGTACTTC | CASSHPGISYEQYF
TRBJ1-1 | TRBV2 | TRBD1 | . | TGTGCCAGCAGTGTTAGGGGGCCCACTGAAGCTTTCTTT | CASSVRGPTEAFF
TRBJ2-3 | TRBV7-6 | . | . | TGTGCCAGCAGCAGCGAGCGGGGCACAGATACGCAGTATTTT | CASSSERGTDTQYF
TRBJ2-3 | TRBV7-9 | . | . | TGTGCCACCGGCGCTAGTCGGCTCGCGCAGTATTTT | CATGASRLAQYF
TRBJ2-3 | TRBV6-6 | TRBD2 | . | TGTGCCAGCAGTTATTTAGCGGGGGGCACAGATACGCAGTATTTT | CASSYLAGGTDTQYF
TRBJ1-1 | TRBV7-9 | . | . | TGTGCCAGCAGCTTCTGGACAGAGAACACTGAAGCTTTCTTT | CASSFWTENTEAFF
TRBJ1-1 | TRBV20-1 | . | . | TGCAGTGCAGGCCGGGGAGCCAGAGCCGGTAGGGAAGCTTTCTTT | CSAGRGARAGREAFF
TRBJ1-1 | TRBV20-1 | TRBD1 | many | TGCAGTGCTCCAGCGCAGGGGGGTACGAACACTGAAGCTTTCTTT | CSAPAQGGTNTEAFF